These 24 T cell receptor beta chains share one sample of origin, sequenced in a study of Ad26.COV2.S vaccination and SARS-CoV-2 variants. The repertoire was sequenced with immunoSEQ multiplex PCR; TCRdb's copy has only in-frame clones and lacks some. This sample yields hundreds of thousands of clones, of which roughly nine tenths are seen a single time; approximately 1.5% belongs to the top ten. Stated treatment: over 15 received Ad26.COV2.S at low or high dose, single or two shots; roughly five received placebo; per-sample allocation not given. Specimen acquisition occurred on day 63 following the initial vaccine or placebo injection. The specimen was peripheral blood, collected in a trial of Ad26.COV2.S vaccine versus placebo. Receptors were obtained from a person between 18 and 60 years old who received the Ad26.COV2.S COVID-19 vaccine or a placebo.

Here the CDR3 reads CASSRTGWRVNTEAFF. In DNA, the CDR3 is TGCGCCAGCAGTCGGACAGGGTGGCGAGTTAACACTGAAGCTTTCTTT. This chain joins TRBV23-1 and TRBJ1-1; 8 nucleotides align to TRBD1. TRBV23-1 is an ORF for which the function is uncertain. J was trimmed by 2 bases and V by 4 bases; bases with no gene match: 9. The CDR3 has 16 amino acids.

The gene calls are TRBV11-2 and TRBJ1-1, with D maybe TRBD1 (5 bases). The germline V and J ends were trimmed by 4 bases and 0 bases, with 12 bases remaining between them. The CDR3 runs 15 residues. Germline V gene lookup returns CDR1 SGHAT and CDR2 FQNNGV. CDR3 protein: CASSSGLGLNTEAFF. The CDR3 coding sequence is TGTGCCAGCAGCTCGGGTCTGGGGCTGAACACTGAAGCTTTCTTT.

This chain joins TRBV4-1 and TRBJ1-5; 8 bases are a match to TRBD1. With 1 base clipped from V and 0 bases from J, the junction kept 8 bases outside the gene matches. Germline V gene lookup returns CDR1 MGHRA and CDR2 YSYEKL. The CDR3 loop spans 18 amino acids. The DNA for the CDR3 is TGCGCCAGCAGCCAAGTCCGCTGGACAGGGACTAGCAATCAGCCCCAGCATTTT. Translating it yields CASSQVRWTGTSNQPQHF.

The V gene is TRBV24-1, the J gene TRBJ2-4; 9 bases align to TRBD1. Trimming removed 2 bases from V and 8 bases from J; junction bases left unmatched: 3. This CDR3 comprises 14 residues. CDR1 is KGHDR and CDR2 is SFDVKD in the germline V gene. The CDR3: CATSDSDRGYIQYF. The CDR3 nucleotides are TGTGCCACCAGTGATTCGGACAGGGGATACATTCAGTACTTC.

The CDR3 DNA reads TGTGCCACCGGGCAGGGCTCTCATGGCTACACCTTC. Translation gives CATGQGSHGYTF. The chain uses TRBV2 and TRBJ1-2, with a weak D call TRBD1 (5 bases). V dropped 10 bases and J dropped 6 bases, with 15 bases sitting between them. The CDR3 length is 12 residues. The V gene's germline CDR1 is SNHLY and CDR2 FYNNEI. The whole variable domain, filled in from reference TRBV2 and TRBJ1-2, reads EPEVTQTPSHQVTQMGQEVILRCVPISNHLYFYWYRQILGQKVEFLVSFYNNEISEKSEIFDDQFSVERPDGSNFTLKIRSTKLEDSAMYFCATGQGSHGYTFGSGTRLTVV.

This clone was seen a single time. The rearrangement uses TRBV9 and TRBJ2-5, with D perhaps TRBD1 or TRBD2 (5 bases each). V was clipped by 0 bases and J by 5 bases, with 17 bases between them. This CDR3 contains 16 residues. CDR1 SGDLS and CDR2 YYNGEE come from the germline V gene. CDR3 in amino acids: CASSVGGEREQETQYF. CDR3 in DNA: TGTGCCAGCAGCGTAGGGGGCGAGAGGGAGCAGGAGACCCAGTACTTC.

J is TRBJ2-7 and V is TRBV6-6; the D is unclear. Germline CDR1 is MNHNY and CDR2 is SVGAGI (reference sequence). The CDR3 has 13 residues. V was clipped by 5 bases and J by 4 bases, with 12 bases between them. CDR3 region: CASSPRHGYEQYF. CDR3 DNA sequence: TGTGCCAGCAGTCCTAGACACGGATACGAGCAGTACTTC.

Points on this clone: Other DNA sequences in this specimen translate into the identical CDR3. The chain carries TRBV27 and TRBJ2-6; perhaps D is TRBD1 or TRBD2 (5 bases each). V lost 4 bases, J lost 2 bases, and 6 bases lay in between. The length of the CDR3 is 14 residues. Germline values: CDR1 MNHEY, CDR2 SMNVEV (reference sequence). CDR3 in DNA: TGTGCCAGCAGTTCGGGGCCTGGGGCCAACGTCCTGACTTTC. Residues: CASSSGPGANVLTF.

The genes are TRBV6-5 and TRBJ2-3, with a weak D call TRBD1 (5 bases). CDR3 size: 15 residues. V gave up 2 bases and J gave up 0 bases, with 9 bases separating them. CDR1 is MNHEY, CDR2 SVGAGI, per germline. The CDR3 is CASSYGRVSTDTQYF. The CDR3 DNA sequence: TGTGCCAGCAGTTACGGCAGGGTGAGCACAGATACGCAGTATTTT.

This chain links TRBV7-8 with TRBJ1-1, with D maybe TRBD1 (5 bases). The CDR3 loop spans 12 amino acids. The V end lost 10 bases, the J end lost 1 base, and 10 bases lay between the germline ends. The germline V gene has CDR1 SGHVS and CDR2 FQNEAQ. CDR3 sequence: CATGHPNTEAFF. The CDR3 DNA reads TGTGCCACCGGACACCCGAACACTGAAGCTTTCTTT.

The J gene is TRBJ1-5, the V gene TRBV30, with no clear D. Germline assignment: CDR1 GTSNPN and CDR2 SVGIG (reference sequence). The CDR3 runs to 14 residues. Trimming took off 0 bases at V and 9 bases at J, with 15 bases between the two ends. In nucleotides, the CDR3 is TGTGCCTGGAGTGTACGGGCAGCCCTGGGGCCCCAGCATTTT. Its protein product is CAWSVRAALGPQHF.

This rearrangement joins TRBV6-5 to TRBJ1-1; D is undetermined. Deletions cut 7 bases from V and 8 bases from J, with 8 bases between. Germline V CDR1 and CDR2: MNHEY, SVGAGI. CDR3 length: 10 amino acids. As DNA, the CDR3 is TGTGCCAGCACCCATGGCGAAGCTTTCTTT. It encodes CASTHGEAFF.

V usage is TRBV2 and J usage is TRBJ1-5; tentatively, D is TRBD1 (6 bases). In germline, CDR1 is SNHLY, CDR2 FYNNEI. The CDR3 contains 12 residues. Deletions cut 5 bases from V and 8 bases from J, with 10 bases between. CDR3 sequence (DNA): TGTGCCAGCAGTATCAACAGGGAGCCCCAGCATTTT. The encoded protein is CASSINREPQHF.

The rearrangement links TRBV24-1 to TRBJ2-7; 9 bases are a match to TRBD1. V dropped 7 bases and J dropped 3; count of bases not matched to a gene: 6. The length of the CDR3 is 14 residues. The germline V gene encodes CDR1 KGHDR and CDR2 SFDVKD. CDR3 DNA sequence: TGTGCCACCAGGCGGGGACAGGGAGGCTACGAGCAGTACTTC. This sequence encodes CATRRGQGGYEQYF.

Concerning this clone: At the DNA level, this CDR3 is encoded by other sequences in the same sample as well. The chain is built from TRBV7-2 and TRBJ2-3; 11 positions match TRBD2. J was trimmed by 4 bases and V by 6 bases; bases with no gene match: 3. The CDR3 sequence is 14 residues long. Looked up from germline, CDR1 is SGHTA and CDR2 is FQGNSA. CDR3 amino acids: CASRTSGGSDTQYF. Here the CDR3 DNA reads TGTGCCAGCAGAACTAGCGGGGGTTCAGATACGCAGTATTTT.

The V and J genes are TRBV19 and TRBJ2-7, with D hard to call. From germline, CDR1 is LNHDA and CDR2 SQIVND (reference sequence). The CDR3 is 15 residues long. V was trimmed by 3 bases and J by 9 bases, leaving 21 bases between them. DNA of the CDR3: TGTGCCAGTAGTATCCCGGGCCTCGCAAGCACATCGCAGTACTTC. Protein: CASSIPGLASTSQYF.

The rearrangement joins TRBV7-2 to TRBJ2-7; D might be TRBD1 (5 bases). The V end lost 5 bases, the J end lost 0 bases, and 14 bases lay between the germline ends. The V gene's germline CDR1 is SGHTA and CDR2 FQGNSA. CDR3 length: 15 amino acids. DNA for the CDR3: TGTGCCAGCAGCGACCGACAGAAATACTCCTACGAGCAGTACTTC. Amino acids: CASSDRQKYSYEQYF.

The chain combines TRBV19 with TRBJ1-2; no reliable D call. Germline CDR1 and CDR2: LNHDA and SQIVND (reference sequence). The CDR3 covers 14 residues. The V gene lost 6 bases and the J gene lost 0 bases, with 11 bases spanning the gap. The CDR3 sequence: CASRATAANYGYTF. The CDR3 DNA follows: TGTGCCAGTAGGGCCACAGCGGCTAACTATGGCTACACCTTC.

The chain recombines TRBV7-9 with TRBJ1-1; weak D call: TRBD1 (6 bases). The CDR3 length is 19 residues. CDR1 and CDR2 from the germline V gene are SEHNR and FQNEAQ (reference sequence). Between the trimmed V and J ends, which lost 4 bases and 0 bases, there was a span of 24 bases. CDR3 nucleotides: TGTGCCAGCAGCTACCCTTTACAGGGTTACGGGAAGGTGAACACTGAAGCTTTCTTT. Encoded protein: CASSYPLQGYGKVNTEAFF. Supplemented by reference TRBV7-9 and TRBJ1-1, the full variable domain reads DTGVSQNPRHKITKRGQNVTFRCDPISEHNRLYWYRQTLGQGPEFLTYFQNEAQLEKSRLLSDRFSAERPKGSFSTLEIQRTEQGDSAMYLCASSYPLQGYGKVNTEAFFGQGTRLTVV.

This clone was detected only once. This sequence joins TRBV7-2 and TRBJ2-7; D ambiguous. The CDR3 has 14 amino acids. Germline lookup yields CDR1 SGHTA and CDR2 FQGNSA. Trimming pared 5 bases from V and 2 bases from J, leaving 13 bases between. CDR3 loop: CASSPLTRTYEQYF. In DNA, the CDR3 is TGTGCCAGCAGCCCCTTAACACGAACCTACGAGCAGTACTTC.

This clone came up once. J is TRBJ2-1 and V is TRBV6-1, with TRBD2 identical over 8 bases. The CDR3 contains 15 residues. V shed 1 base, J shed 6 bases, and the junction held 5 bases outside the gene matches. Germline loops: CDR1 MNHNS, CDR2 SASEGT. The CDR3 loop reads CASSEEEAGGNEQFF. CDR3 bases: TGTGCCAGCAGTGAAGAGGAGGCGGGAGGCAATGAGCAGTTCTTC.

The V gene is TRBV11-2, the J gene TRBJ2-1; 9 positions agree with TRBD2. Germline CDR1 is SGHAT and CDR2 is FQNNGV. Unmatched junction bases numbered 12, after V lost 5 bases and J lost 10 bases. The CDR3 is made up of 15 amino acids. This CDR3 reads CASSLWSSGTGEQFF. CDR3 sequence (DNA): TGTGCCAGCAGCCTATGGTCTAGCGGGACCGGAGAGCAGTTCTTC.

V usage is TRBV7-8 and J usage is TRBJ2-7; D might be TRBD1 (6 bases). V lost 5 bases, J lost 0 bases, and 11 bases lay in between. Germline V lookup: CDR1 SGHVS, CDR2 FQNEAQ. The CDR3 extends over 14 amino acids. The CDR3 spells CASSTGQPSYEQYF. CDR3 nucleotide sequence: TGTGCCAGCAGCACCGGACAGCCCTCCTACGAGCAGTACTTC.

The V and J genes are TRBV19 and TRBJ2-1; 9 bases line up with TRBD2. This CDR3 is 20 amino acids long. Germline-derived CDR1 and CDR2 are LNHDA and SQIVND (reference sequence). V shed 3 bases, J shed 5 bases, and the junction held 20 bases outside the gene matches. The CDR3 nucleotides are TGTGCCAGTAGTATCGAAGGGGCGCTAGCGGGGAAGGTTAGGAACAATGAGCAGTTCTTC. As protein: CASSIEGALAGKVRNNEQFF.